Here is one T cell receptor beta chain with its context. The antigen remains unidentified. The data belong to a study of CD8 T cells in ankylosing spondylitis. Study outcomes and limitations: Matched ankylosing spondylitis synovial fluid reportedly contained a significantly enriched population of disease-linked clones. Several of the motif variants were reported before in synovial fluid and blood from reactive arthritis.

CDR1 is SGDLS, CDR2 YYNGEE, per germline. V was shortened by 1 base and J by 2 bases, with 8 bases between the two germline ends. The CDR3 has 14 residues. A single record per CDR3 protein comes from TCRdb applying MiXCR to the 5' RACE reads. The data show fewer than 180,000 distinct CDR3 sequences, approximately 48% seen once. The chain combines TRBV9 with TRBJ2-3, with no clear D. The receptor's source is a male donor with ankylosing spondylitis. Sequencing was done on a sample of synovial fluid, either unsorted or a sorted T cell fraction (not recorded which). CDR3 coding DNA: TGTGCCAGCAGCGTACGCCCCACCACAGATACGCAGTATTTT. It is translated as CASSVRPTTDTQYF.